A single sample gave rise to the 20 T cell receptor beta chains below, sequenced in a study of T cells after yellow fever vaccination (dated by TCRdb to between 2018 and 2021). What the treatment or condition label conveys for this sample: live attenuated yellow fever vaccine strain. Library prep was done by 5' RACE. The instrument given in TCRdb is Illumina NovaSeq 6000. TCRdb's own reprocessing of the public reads used fastp at Q25 and MiXCR and kept productive beta chains. CDR3 protein duplicates are merged, each entry listing the most common genes and DNA. Recorded for this sample are some 320,000 distinct CDR3 sequences; approximately 12% of them occurred a single time. Less than 3.5% of the sample is taken by the ten largest. Sequenced material: CD4+ T cells sorted from PBMCs, taken 45 days after the yellow fever booster vaccination. These TCRs come from a young man who received the YFV17D yellow fever vaccine.

The V and J genes are TRBV28 and TRBJ2-2, with D perhaps matching TRBD1 (6 bases). The CDR3 is made up of 15 amino acids. Germline values: CDR1 MDHEN, CDR2 SYDVKM. V was clipped by 5 bases and J by 4 bases, with 14 bases between them. CDR3 bases: TGTGCCAGCAGTCACGCAGGGGATGGCACCGGGGAGCTGTTTTTT. Encoded protein: CASSHAGDGTGELFF.

The chain couples TRBV5-1 to TRBJ2-3; 14 nucleotides line up with TRBD2. The CDR3 covers 17 residues. Germline V CDR1 and CDR2: SGHRS, YFSETQ. After removal of 3 bases from V and 3 bases from J, the junction contained 6 bases not matched to a gene. For the CDR3, the DNA is TGCGCCAGCAGCTCGATGACTAGCGGGGGGGCAACAGATACGCAGTATTTT. This encodes CASSSMTSGGATDTQYF.

The V call is TRBV20-1, the J call TRBJ2-3; D tentatively fits TRBD1 or TRBD2 (5 bases each). The CDR3 runs to 15 residues. CDR1 is DFQATT, CDR2 SNEGSKA, per germline (reference sequence). With 6 bases removed from V and 2 bases from J, the gap between germline ends came to 18 bases. The CDR3 protein is CSAKPGTDVTDTQYF. As DNA, the CDR3 is TGCAGTGCCAAACCCGGGACGGACGTCACAGATACGCAGTATTTT.

This clonotype has at least ten counts. The V gene is TRBV4-1, the J gene TRBJ2-2; 8 bases line up with TRBD1. J was trimmed by 5 bases and V by 5 bases; bases with no gene match: 7. The V gene's germline CDR1 is MGHRA and CDR2 YSYEKL. There are 15 residues in the CDR3. In DNA form, the CDR3 reads TGCGCCAGCAGCTTGGACAGGGCCGGGACCGGGGAGCTGTTTTTT. Amino acid sequence: CASSLDRAGTGELFF.

Only a few counts were recorded for this clonotype. The chain recombines TRBV20-1 with TRBJ2-5, with D unresolved. V was trimmed by 0 bases and J by 5 bases, leaving 10 bases between them. The CDR3 consists of 13 residues. Looked up from germline, CDR1 is DFQATT and CDR2 is SNEGSKA (reference sequence). The CDR3 loop is CSAREGSRETQYF. CDR3 bases: TGCAGTGCTAGAGAAGGTAGCCGGGAGACCCAGTACTTC.

This clonotype was counted between two and nine times. The rearrangement uses TRBV20-1 and TRBJ2-1, with D unclear. Between the trimmed V and J ends, which lost 1 base and 9 bases, there was a span of 4 bases. The CDR3 contains 10 residues. Germline CDR1 is DFQATT and CDR2 is SNEGSKA (reference sequence). CDR3 coding DNA: TGCAGTGCTAGAGGGGCTGAGCAGTTCTTC. This gives the protein CSARGAEQFF.

This clonotype has a count of ten or more. The chain couples TRBV24-1 to TRBJ1-2; no reliable D call. The CDR3 length is 11 residues. Germline CDR1 KGHDR, CDR2 SFDVKD. The V end lost 4 bases, the J end lost 4 bases, and 3 bases lay between the germline ends. The CDR3 region is CATSDTYGYTF. The CDR3 DNA reads as TGTGCCACCAGTGACACCTATGGCTACACCTTC.

The chain couples TRBV19 to TRBJ2-3; 8 bases match TRBD1. The CDR3 spans 15 residues. Per germline, CDR1 LNHDA and CDR2 SQIVND (reference sequence). V was pared by 9 bases and J by 11 bases, with 19 bases of the junction left unmatched. CDR3 bases: TGTGCCAGCATTCGGACAGGGCGCGGAAAGCAGAAGCAGTATTTT. The encoded protein is CASIRTGRGKQKQYF.

The chain employs TRBV7-2 and TRBJ1-5, with unresolved D. Germline CDR1 is SGHTA and CDR2 is FQGNSA. V shed 0 bases and J shed 7 bases, with 7 bases lying between them. This CDR3 has 13 amino acids. As DNA, the CDR3 is TGTGCCAGCAGCTTAGCAGGGAAACAGCCCCAGCATTTT. Protein: CASSLAGKQPQHF. Variable domain in full (rest from reference TRBV7-2 and TRBJ1-5): GAGVSQSPSNKVTEKGKDVELRCDPISGHTALYWYRQSLGQGLEFLIYFQGNSAPDKSGLPSDRFSAERTGGSVSTLTIQRTQQEDSAVYLCASSLAGKQPQHFGDGTRLSIL.

This clonotype occurred a few times. The gene calls are TRBV5-8 and TRBJ2-5; D is possibly TRBD1 (6 bases). V was trimmed by 0 bases and J by 2 bases, leaving 11 bases between them. The CDR3 loop spans 15 amino acids. In germline, CDR1 is SGHTS, CDR2 YDEGEE. This CDR3 reads CASSLDRVRQETQYF. CDR3 in DNA: TGTGCCAGCAGCTTGGACAGGGTTCGACAAGAGACCCAGTACTTC.

The V and J genes are TRBV20-1 and TRBJ2-1, with 9 nucleotides matching TRBD2. Germline CDR1 is DFQATT and CDR2 is SNEGSKA (reference sequence). After removal of 3 bases from V and 6 bases from J, the junction contained 6 bases not matched to a gene. The CDR3 has 14 amino acids. In DNA, the CDR3 is TGCAGTGCTAGCAAGCGGGGGGATCTCAATGAGCAGTTCTTC. The encoded protein is CSASKRGDLNEQFF.

V usage is TRBV20-1 and J usage is TRBJ1-1; possibly TRBD1 for D (6 bases). The CDR3 loop spans 12 amino acids. Germline CDR1 is DFQATT and CDR2 is SNEGSKA (reference sequence). V was cut by 5 bases and J by 5 bases, with 12 bases left in between. The CDR3 DNA is TGCAGTGCTCCGGGGGGGGCTACTGAAGCTTTCTTT. It specifies CSAPGGATEAFF.

This clonotype has only a few counts. The V gene is TRBV7-9, the J gene TRBJ2-5; TRBD1 is a possible D gene (5 bases). CDR3 size: 13 residues. Germline-derived CDR1 and CDR2 are SEHNR and FQNEAQ (reference sequence). Trimming shortened V by 5 bases and J by 3 bases, and 10 bases separated the two germline ends. The CDR3 bases are TGTGCCAGCAGCATAGGGGCAAAAGAGACCCAGTACTTC. Residues: CASSIGAKETQYF.

This clonotype was detected ten times or more. The rearrangement uses TRBV2 and TRBJ2-7; TRBD1 agrees at 7 bases. The CDR3 runs to 13 residues. Trimming cost V 6 bases and J 3 bases; bases outside gene matches: 5. Germline CDR1 reads SNHLY; CDR2 reads FYNNEI. CDR3 bases: TGTGCCAGCAGGAGGGACAGTAACTACGAGCAGTACGTC. Translation gives CASRRDSNYEQYV.

This clonotype showed up just a few times. The chain has TRBV7-2 and TRBJ2-4, with a weak D call TRBD2 (9 bases). This CDR3 region has 14 residues. Trimming took off 5 bases at V and 14 bases at J, with 22 bases between the two ends. Germline lookup yields CDR1 SGHTA and CDR2 FQGNSA. The CDR3 protein is CASSPQGASGVEYF. CDR3 coding DNA: TGTGCCAGCAGCCCCCAGGGGGCTAGCGGGGTCGAGTACTTC.

This clonotype appeared a few times. V gene TRBV6-2 or TRBV6-3 combines with J gene TRBJ2-7; TRBD2 aligns across 7 bases. CDR1 is MNHEY, CDR2 SVGEGT, per germline. This CDR3 spans 12 amino acids. V was pared by 6 bases and J by 6 bases, with 5 bases of the junction left unmatched. Here the CDR3 reads CASRTGGSEQYV. In nucleotides, the CDR3 is TGTGCCAGCAGAACCGGGGGGAGCGAGCAGTACGTC.

This clonotype came up a few times. CDR3 loop: CASSQDQPETQYF. The CDR3 coding sequence is TGTGCCAGCAGCCAAGACCAACCGGAGACCCAGTACTTC. The J gene is TRBJ2-5, the V gene TRBV4-2; no clear D. The V and J ends lost 0 bases and 5 bases respectively, with 7 bases between them. This CDR3 has 13 residues. CDR1 LGHNA and CDR2 YNFKEQ come from the germline V gene.

V and J are TRBV10-3 and TRBJ1-2; D is perhaps TRBD1 (5 bases). Germline CDR1 is ENHRY and CDR2 is SYGVKD. Trimming removed 3 bases at V and 10 bases at J, with 12 bases between. The CDR3 length is 12 residues. In DNA, the CDR3 is TGTGCCATCAGTGAAGGGAGACAGTACTACACCTTC. This codes for CAISEGRQYYTF.

This clonotype occurred a few times. This chain uses TRBV12-3 or TRBV12-4 with TRBJ2-2; TRBD2 is a possible D gene (5 bases). The V end lost 11 bases, the J end lost 4 bases, and 8 bases lay between the germline ends. CDR3 length: 11 amino acids. CDR3 residues: CAQRGTGELFF. The DNA of the CDR3 is TGTGCCCAACGGGGCACCGGGGAGCTGTTTTTT.

The chain carries TRBV12-3 or TRBV12-4 and TRBJ2-2; no firm D call. The V end lost 8 bases, the J end lost 7 bases, and 8 bases lay between the germline ends. The CDR3 consists of 11 residues. The CDR3 reads CASPLDGELFF. Here the CDR3 DNA reads TGTGCCAGCCCTCTGGACGGGGAGCTGTTTTTT.